Below are 20 T cell receptor beta chains sequenced from a single sample in a study of early T cells in non-severe SARS-CoV-2 infection. TCRdb passed the 5' RACE reads through MiXCR, listing each CDR3 protein once. The sample contains around 60,000 distinct CDR3 sequences, 20% of which appear only once. The source was whole blood, collected at baseline. The source is an adult who was a healthcare worker with PCR-confirmed SARS-CoV-2 infection or an uninfected control (not recorded which).

This clonotype was seen ten or more times. The chain carries TRBV14 and TRBJ1-1, with D possibly being TRBD1 (6 bases). Per the germline V gene, CDR1 is SGHDN and CDR2 is FVKESK. Deletions cut 3 bases from V and 3 bases from J, with 17 bases between. CDR3 length equals 16 residues. CDR3 sequence reads: CASSQGGGLSDTEAFF. The CDR3 coding sequence is TGTGCCAGCAGCCAGGGAGGGGGACTATCGGACACTGAAGCTTTCTTT.

This clonotype was observed a handful of times. The chain employs TRBV5-5 and TRBJ2-7; tentative D call: TRBD1 (5 bases). Germline CDR1 is SGHKS and CDR2 is YYEKEE (reference sequence). V lost 6 bases and J lost 0, with 10 bases in between. The CDR3 loop spans 13 amino acids. CDR3 protein: CASTHRHSYEQYF. DNA for the CDR3: TGTGCCAGCACTCACAGGCACTCCTACGAGCAGTACTTC.

This clonotype came up a few times. This chain joins TRBV13 and TRBJ2-3; D is uncertain. The germline V and J ends were trimmed by 5 bases and 4 bases, with 7 bases remaining between them. The CDR3 length is 12 residues. Germline lookup yields CDR1 PRHDT and CDR2 FYEKMQ (reference sequence). The CDR3 region is CASSHQADTQYF. The CDR3 nucleotides are TGTGCCAGCAGCCACCAGGCAGATACGCAGTATTTT.

The genes are TRBV7-2 and TRBJ2-1, with 8 positions matching TRBD2. J was trimmed by 9 bases and V by 2 bases; bases with no gene match: 3. The length of the CDR3 is 13 residues. Per the germline V gene, CDR1 is SGHTA and CDR2 is FQGNSA. The CDR3, as DNA: TGTGCCAGCAGCTTAACGGGGGGGGCTGAGCAGTTCTTC. Translation gives CASSLTGGAEQFF.

This chain uses TRBV5-1 with TRBJ2-7; no firm D call. Germline CDR1 SGHRS, CDR2 YFSETQ. V lost 0 bases and J lost 1, with 8 bases in between. This CDR3 spans 14 amino acids. Here the CDR3 DNA reads TGCGCCAGCAGCTTGGAAGCGCTTTCCTACGAGCAGTACTTC. As protein: CASSLEALSYEQYF.

This clonotype has only a few counts. This chain connects TRBV5-1 to TRBJ1-4, with D tentatively TRBD1 (5 bases). In germline, CDR1 is SGHRS, CDR2 YFSETQ. Trimming stripped 3 bases from V and 0 bases from J, with 9 bases between. The CDR3 has 15 amino acids. CDR3 loop: CASSSGTTTNEKLFF. CDR3 in DNA: TGCGCCAGCAGCTCGGGGACTACAACTAATGAAAAACTGTTTTTT.

The rearrangement links TRBV5-1 to TRBJ1-2; D gene unclear. Germline assignment: CDR1 SGHRS and CDR2 YFSETQ. This CDR3 comprises 15 residues. Between the trimmed V and J ends, which lost 0 bases and 4 bases, there was a span of 13 bases. CDR3 residues: CASSLEGSTSYGYTF. CDR3 DNA: TGCGCCAGCAGCTTGGAAGGCAGCACAAGCTATGGCTACACCTTC.

This clonotype was observed a few times. The chain recombines TRBV20-1 with TRBJ2-7, with 8 bases aligning to TRBD2. The CDR3 has 13 residues. Per the germline V gene, CDR1 is DFQATT and CDR2 is SNEGSKA (reference sequence). The CDR3 sequence is CSDPSGGRYEQYF. The CDR3, as DNA: TGCAGCGACCCCAGCGGGGGACGTTACGAGCAGTACTTC.

This clonotype has only a few counts. The rearrangement joins TRBV12-3 or TRBV12-4 to TRBJ2-2; D unclear. Trimming removed 3 bases from V and 4 bases from J, with 12 bases in between. CDR3 size: 15 residues. This chain's CDR3 is CASSFGQRSTGELFF. The CDR3 nucleotides read TGTGCCAGCAGTTTCGGCCAGAGAAGCACCGGGGAGCTGTTTTTT.

This clonotype occurred many times. V gene TRBV30 combines with J gene TRBJ1-4, with D hard to call. CDR3 size: 13 residues. The germline V gene encodes CDR1 GTSNPN and CDR2 SVGIG (reference sequence). The V gene lost 1 base and the J gene lost 8 bases, with 11 bases spanning the gap. The CDR3 region has the DNA TGTGCCTGGAGTGCGGGTCCCAGCGAAAAACTGTTTTTT. Its translation: CAWSAGPSEKLFF.

This clonotype was detected many times. CDR3 coding DNA: TGCGCCAGCAGCGATTGGACAGGGGAAGAGACCCAGTACTTC. Translation gives CASSDWTGEETQYF. The J gene is TRBJ2-5, the V gene TRBV5-1; 9 positions match TRBD1. V was pared by 4 bases and J by 3 bases, with 4 bases of the junction left unmatched. The CDR3 spans 14 residues. CDR1 is SGHRS and CDR2 is YFSETQ in the germline V gene.

The chain combines TRBV3-1 with TRBJ1-6, with D perhaps TRBD1 (5 bases). The CDR3 spans 15 residues. Germline V gene sequence: CDR1 LGHDT, CDR2 YNNKEL (reference sequence). Between the trimmed V and J ends, which lost 1 base and 5 bases, there was a span of 9 bases. DNA of the CDR3: TGTGCCAGCAGCCAAGTCGGGGGGAATAATTCACCCCTCCACTTT. As protein: CASSQVGGNNSPLHF. Drawing the rest from reference TRBV3-1 and TRBJ1-6, the complete variable domain is DTAVSQTPKYLVTQMGNDKSIKCEQNLGHDTMYWYKQDSKKFLKIMFSYNNKELIINETVPNRFSPKSPDKAHLNLHINSLELGDSAVYFCASSQVGGNNSPLHFGNGTRLTVT.

J is TRBJ1-1 and V is TRBV11-2, with a possible D match to TRBD1 (6 bases). Germline values: CDR1 SGHAT, CDR2 FQNNGV. This CDR3 has 14 residues. The V end was cut by 3 bases, the J end by 4 bases, with 12 bases between. CDR3 sequence (DNA): TGTGCCAGCAGCTTGGGGGCAAGGAGCACTGAAGCTTTCTTT. Residues: CASSLGARSTEAFF.

This clonotype was detected a few times. The chain uses TRBV4-1 and TRBJ2-7; either TRBD1 or TRBD2 may supply D (5 bases each). The V and J ends lost 5 bases and 1 base respectively, with 12 bases between them. The CDR3 length is 14 residues. From germline, CDR1 is MGHRA and CDR2 YSYEKL. CDR3 sequence (DNA): TGCGCCAGCAGCAAGGGATGGGGGTCCTACGAGCAGTACTTC. This encodes CASSKGWGSYEQYF.

The chain employs TRBV19 and TRBJ1-5; D call uncertain. The CDR3 contains 16 residues. Germline V gene sequence: CDR1 LNHDA, CDR2 SQIVND (reference sequence). Trimming shortened V by 3 bases and J by 0 bases, and 12 bases separated the two germline ends. CDR3 DNA sequence: TGTGCCAGTAGTATGACATCCCTATATAGCAATCAGCCCCAGCATTTT. Translating gives CASSMTSLYSNQPQHF.

V is TRBV13 and J is TRBJ2-4, with 8 nucleotides matching TRBD1. The V gene end was trimmed by 3 bases and the J gene end by 8 bases; junction bases not matched to a gene: 3. The CDR3 length is 13 residues. In germline, CDR1 is PRHDT, CDR2 FYEKMQ (reference sequence). The CDR3 coding sequence is TGTGCCAGCAGCTTGGCACAGGGGGACATTCAGTACTTC. It codes for CASSLAQGDIQYF.

A few counts support this clonotype. The chain couples TRBV6-5 to TRBJ2-2, with TRBD1 matching 7 bases. The junction had 9 bases not matched to a gene; V was cut back by 6 bases and J by 5 bases. The length of the CDR3 is 15 residues. From germline, CDR1 is MNHEY and CDR2 SVGAGI. CDR3 nucleotide sequence: TGTGCCAGCAGGCCCGGGAACAGGGGTACCGGGGAGCTGTTTTTT. Its translation: CASRPGNRGTGELFF.

The sample holds a few counts of this clonotype. The chain uses TRBV7-8 and TRBJ2-3; D is unresolved. V gave up 1 base and J gave up 4 bases, with 9 bases separating them. The CDR3 loop spans 14 amino acids. Germline values: CDR1 SGHVS, CDR2 FQNEAQ. The CDR3 spells CASSLGPPADTQYF. The CDR3 coding sequence is TGTGCCAGCAGCTTAGGCCCTCCCGCAGATACGCAGTATTTT.

The genes are TRBV7-3 and TRBJ1-6; 10 bases agree with TRBD1. Trimming took 7 bases from V and 8 from J; bases not matched to a gene: 14. Germline V gives CDR1 SGHTA, CDR2 FQGTGA. The CDR3 contains 17 residues. CDR3 residues: CASTPGGQGIIDSPLHF. CDR3 sequence (DNA): TGTGCCAGCACCCCGGGGGGACAGGGGATAATTGATTCACCCCTCCACTTT.

This clonotype showed up just a few times. The V and J genes are TRBV2 and TRBJ2-1, with TRBD2 identical over 14 bases. Germline V gene data show CDR1 as SNHLY and CDR2 as FYNNEI. V was clipped by 7 bases and J by 9 bases; unmatched bases: 11. CDR3 size: 16 residues. CDR3: CASTPARLAGGREQFF. The CDR3 DNA follows: TGTGCCAGCACCCCAGCTCGACTAGCGGGGGGGCGTGAGCAGTTCTTC.